Presented here are 28 T cell receptor beta chains from one specimen sequenced in a study of blood T cell repertoires in COVID-19. Method: immunoSEQ multiplex PCR; TCRdb's copy keeps in-frame clones and lacks some. The sample has approximately 57,000 clones, around 82% seen once. Sequenced input: peripheral blood. These receptors were taken from a woman over 75 with acute or convalescent COVID-19.

The V and J genes are TRBV5-4 and TRBJ1-2; D is unresolved. CDR1 is SGHNT and CDR2 is YYREEE in the germline V gene (reference sequence). V was clipped by 2 bases and J by 4 bases, with 9 bases between them. This CDR3 is 13 amino acids long. CDR3 residues: CASSFPDSYGYTF. CDR3 DNA: TGTGCCAGCAGCTTCCCCGATAGCTATGGCTACACCTTC.

This clone was counted a few times. J is TRBJ2-5 and V is TRBV2; D perhaps matches TRBD1 (5 bases). The CDR3 is 14 amino acids. In germline, CDR1 is SNHLY, CDR2 FYNNEI. Trimming left V 1 base short and J 3 bases short, with 9 bases between. The CDR3: CASSEGTSKETQYF. The CDR3 nucleotides are TGTGCCAGCAGTGAAGGGACATCTAAAGAGACCCAGTACTTC.

The V and J genes are TRBV7-6 and TRBJ2-7; 9 bases align to TRBD1. V lost 5 bases, J lost 1 base, and 12 bases stayed unmatched. Germline V gives CDR1 SGHVS, CDR2 FNYEAQ. The length of the CDR3 is 17 residues. DNA of the CDR3: TGTGCCAGCAGCCCAGACGGGACAGGGAGTATATCCTACGAGCAGTACTTC. Amino acids: CASSPDGTGSISYEQYF.

V and J are TRBV29-1 and TRBJ2-2; perhaps TRBD2 as D (7 bases). CDR3 length: 14 residues. Looked up from germline, CDR1 is SQVTM and CDR2 is ANQGSEA. V lost 6 bases and J 4 bases, leaving 15 bases between the germline ends. Here the CDR3 reads CSVESGTSTGELFF. CDR3 in DNA: TGCAGCGTCGAGAGCGGGACAAGCACCGGGGAGCTGTTTTTT.

V gene TRBV2 combines with J gene TRBJ2-7; D gene uncertain. This CDR3 has 16 amino acids. Trimming left V 4 bases short and J 0 bases short, with 16 bases between. The germline CDR1 and CDR2 sequences are SNHLY and FYNNEI. This chain's CDR3 is CASSAIPPRSSYEQYF. The CDR3 coding sequence is TGTGCCAGCAGTGCTATCCCCCCGAGAAGCTCCTACGAGCAGTACTTC.

This clone was counted once. The rearrangement joins TRBV12-3 or TRBV12-4 to TRBJ1-5, with D maybe TRBD1 (5 bases). The CDR3 is made up of 13 amino acids. Trimming left V 9 bases short and J 7 bases short, with 16 bases between. In nucleotides, the CDR3 is TGTGCCAGTAAAATCAGGGTTGGACAGCCCCAGCATTTT. This translates into CASKIRVGQPQHF.

This rearrangement joins TRBV12-5 to TRBJ2-3, with 8 nucleotides matching TRBD2. V gave up 9 bases and J gave up 6 bases; unmatched junction bases: 11. From germline, CDR1 is LGHNT and CDR2 FRNRAP. There are 14 residues in the CDR3. The CDR3 is CASRAGGRADTQYF. CDR3 coding DNA: TGTGCTAGCCGGGCGGGGGGCCGGGCGGATACGCAGTATTTT.

V usage is TRBV5-1 and J usage is TRBJ1-1, with D uncertain. V gave up 0 bases and J gave up 3 bases, with 15 bases separating them. The CDR3 contains 16 residues. Germline V lookup: CDR1 SGHRS, CDR2 YFSETQ. CDR3 nucleotides: TGCGCCAGCAGCTTGGATGGTCCGGGAAGCGACACTGAAGCTTTCTTT. This translates into CASSLDGPGSDTEAFF.

This chain links TRBV3-1 (or the pseudogene TRBV3-2) with TRBJ1-6; D ambiguous. V lost 1 base to trimming and J lost 11 bases, with 12 bases between them. The CDR3 spans 14 residues. Germline V CDR1 and CDR2: LGHDT, YNNKEL (reference sequence). The CDR3 loop reads CASSQGGSSAPLHF. The CDR3 DNA follows: TGTGCCAGCAGCCAAGGTGGGTCAAGCGCACCCCTCCACTTT.

V gene TRBV5-4 combines with J gene TRBJ2-5; perhaps TRBD1 as D (6 bases). Trimming took off 2 bases at V and 2 bases at J, with 10 bases between the two ends. The CDR3 is 14 amino acids. The V gene's germline CDR1 is SGHNT and CDR2 YYREEE (reference sequence). CDR3 region: CASSFRTAQETQYF. The DNA for the CDR3 is TGTGCCAGCAGCTTCCGGACAGCACAAGAGACCCAGTACTTC.

This clone was picked up a small number of times. The chain employs TRBV6-6 and TRBJ1-5, with 9 nucleotides matching TRBD1. Germline V gene lookup returns CDR1 MNHNY and CDR2 SVGAGI (reference sequence). The V and J ends lost 6 bases and 1 base, in that order; junction bases with no gene match: 4. The CDR3 is 15 residues long. CDR3 nucleotide sequence: TGTGCCAGCAGAGGCGGGACAGGGAGCAATCAGCCCCAGCATTTT. Translation gives CASRGGTGSNQPQHF.

The chain carries TRBV5-3 and TRBJ2-5, with 12 bases identical to TRBD2. TRBV5-3 is given ORF status, its function remaining uncertain. CDR3 length equals 14 residues. Trimming cost V 4 bases and J 5 bases; bases outside gene matches: 3. This chain's CDR3 is CARSLAGGPETQYF. CDR3 nucleotide sequence: TGTGCCAGAAGCCTAGCGGGAGGGCCGGAGACCCAGTACTTC.

The chain couples TRBV6-6 to TRBJ2-7, with 13 nucleotides matching TRBD2. The V segment lost 5 bases and the J segment 5 bases; nucleotides outside the gene matches: 12. Looked up from germline, CDR1 is MNHNY and CDR2 is SVGAGI (reference sequence). This CDR3 region has 17 residues. The CDR3 here is CASSHGLAGEPPHEQYF. In nucleotides, the CDR3 is TGTGCCAGCAGTCACGGACTAGCGGGAGAGCCGCCCCACGAGCAGTACTTC.

The J gene is TRBJ2-6, the V gene TRBV19; perhaps TRBD1 as D (5 bases). CDR3 length: 15 amino acids. V was clipped by 8 bases and J by 0 bases, with 11 bases between them. Germline CDR1 LNHDA, CDR2 SQIVND (reference sequence). CDR3 sequence reads: CASCQDISGANVLTF. CDR3 DNA sequence: TGTGCCAGTTGTCAGGACATCTCTGGGGCCAACGTCCTGACTTTC.

The chain carries TRBV10-3 and TRBJ1-2; D gene unclear. Per the germline V gene, CDR1 is ENHRY and CDR2 is SYGVKD. Trimming took 7 bases from V and 4 from J, leaving 13 bases between them. The CDR3 contains 13 residues. This chain's CDR3 is CAINKGGGYGYTF. CDR3 coding DNA: TGTGCCATCAACAAGGGAGGAGGCTATGGCTACACCTTC.

V usage is TRBV29-1 and J usage is TRBJ2-5; TRBD2 agrees at 8 bases. This CDR3 spans 14 amino acids. The germline V gene has CDR1 SQVTM and CDR2 ANQGSEA. V gave up 5 bases and J gave up 4 bases; unmatched junction bases: 9. CDR3 sequence: CSVSAGVGIETQYF. The CDR3 DNA sequence: TGCAGCGTTTCAGCGGGAGTAGGAATAGAGACCCAGTACTTC.

V gene TRBV3-1 (or the pseudogene TRBV3-2) combines with J gene TRBJ1-2; TRBD1 is a possible D gene (6 bases). Trimming stripped 0 bases from V and 8 bases from J, with 10 bases between. CDR1 is LGHDT and CDR2 is YNNKEL in the germline V gene (reference sequence). The length of the CDR3 is 13 residues. CDR3 coding DNA: TGTGCCAGCAGCCAAGATTACAGGGAGGGCTACACCTTC. It is translated as CASSQDYREGYTF.

V usage is TRBV6-2 or TRBV6-3 and J usage is TRBJ2-3, with 7 bases identical to TRBD2. V lost 4 bases, J lost 3 bases, and 7 bases stayed unmatched. The germline CDR1 and CDR2 sequences are MNHEY and SVGEGT. The CDR3 length is 15 residues. Written as DNA, the CDR3 is TGTGCCAGCAGTTTGGGGACTATAAGTACAGATACGCAGTATTTT. It yields the protein CASSLGTISTDTQYF.

This clone has only a few counts. J is TRBJ1-1 and V is TRBV18; tentatively, D is TRBD1 (6 bases). The CDR3 contains 16 residues. V was pared by 5 bases and J by 5 bases, with 21 bases between. The germline V gene has CDR1 KGHSH and CDR2 LQKENI. CDR3 in amino acids: CASSLGAGERGTEAFF. The CDR3 DNA is TGTGCCAGCTCATTAGGCGCAGGGGAGAGAGGAACTGAAGCTTTCTTT.

This rearrangement joins TRBV12-3 or TRBV12-4 to TRBJ1-1; D remains ambiguous. The germline V and J ends were trimmed by 3 bases and 0 bases, with 5 bases remaining between them. This CDR3 has 13 amino acids. The CDR3, as DNA: TGTGCCAGCAGTTTTCGTATGAACACTGAAGCTTTCTTT. This translates into CASSFRMNTEAFF.

The V call is TRBV6-1, the J call TRBJ2-7; 7 bases align to TRBD1. The V gene's germline CDR1 is MNHNS and CDR2 SASEGT. V dropped 2 bases and J dropped 5; count of bases not matched to a gene: 3. The CDR3 consists of 13 residues. CDR3 sequence: CASSERQGDEQYF. The CDR3 region has the DNA TGTGCCAGCAGTGAACGACAGGGTGACGAGCAGTACTTC.

This chain connects TRBV19 to TRBJ2-2, with 10 bases fitting TRBD2. The CDR3 is 17 amino acids. The J segment lost 2 bases and the V segment lost 1 base, leaving 4 bases of the junction unmatched. CDR1 and CDR2 from the germline V gene are LNHDA and SQIVND (reference sequence). The CDR3 nucleotides read TGTGCCAGTAGTATAGGGCTAGCGGGGGTTAACACCGGGGAGCTGTTTTTT. Translation gives CASSIGLAGVNTGELFF.

The genes are TRBV7-9 and TRBJ2-1; D ambiguous. CDR1 is SEHNR and CDR2 is FQNEAQ in the germline V gene (reference sequence). The CDR3 contains 13 residues. Trimming left V 11 bases short and J 0 bases short, with 11 bases between. The DNA for the CDR3 is TGTGCCGGCCGGCGGAGCTCCTACAATGAGCAGTTCTTC. This sequence encodes CAGRRSSYNEQFF.

The genes are TRBV11-2 and TRBJ2-4; the match to TRBD2 covers 15 bases. Germline V gene sequence: CDR1 SGHAT, CDR2 FQNNGV. With V trimmed by 5 bases and J by 5 bases, 7 bases remained unmatched. The CDR3 runs 17 residues. DNA of the CDR3: TGTGCCAGCAGCGACTGGACTAGCGGGGGGGATGAAAACATTCAGTACTTC. This sequence encodes CASSDWTSGGDENIQYF.

The chain links TRBV18 to TRBJ1-1; 8 nucleotides align to TRBD1. Germline trimming cut 5 bases from V and 1 base from J; bases unmatched to any gene: 6. The CDR3 is 15 residues long. Germline V gives CDR1 KGHSH, CDR2 LQKENI. CDR3 residues: CASSVLQGENTEAFF. The DNA for the CDR3 is TGTGCCAGCTCAGTCCTACAGGGGGAGAACACTGAAGCTTTCTTT.

The CDR3 protein is CATSREQGSNYGYTF. For the CDR3, the DNA is TGTGCCACCAGCAGAGAACAGGGCAGTAACTATGGCTACACCTTC. The gene calls are TRBV15 and TRBJ1-2, with TRBD1 as a possible D gene (6 bases). Germline loops: CDR1 LNHNV, CDR2 YYDKDF (reference sequence). Trimming cost V 0 bases and J 1 base, with 9 bases left between them. The CDR3 contains 15 residues.

J is TRBJ2-2 and V is TRBV5-1; no definite D call. Germline assignment: CDR1 SGHRS and CDR2 YFSETQ. The CDR3 loop spans 12 amino acids. The germline V and J ends were trimmed by 0 bases and 8 bases, with 5 bases remaining between them. The chain's CDR3 is CASSLAGGELFF. CDR3 coding DNA: TGCGCCAGCAGCTTGGCCGGGGGGGAGCTGTTTTTT.

The gene calls are TRBV9 and TRBJ2-3; D is possibly TRBD2 (6 bases). The CDR3 sequence is 13 residues long. V was clipped by 0 bases and J by 6 bases, with 8 bases between them. Germline assignment: CDR1 SGDLS and CDR2 YYNGEE. The CDR3 sequence is CASSVGGRDTQYF. CDR3 bases: TGTGCCAGCAGCGTAGGAGGGAGGGATACGCAGTATTTT.